This T cell receptor beta chain comes out of a study of blood T cell repertoires in COVID-19. Participants reported their clinical history, and cohort assignment relied on those reports. Study processing details: Amplified reference gene primers provided the basis for estimating nucleated cell counts. Generated by immunoSEQ multiplex PCR, the TCRdb table keeps only in-frame clones and is missing some. For V, J and clone size, that table is used; D and trimming come from the DNA. The sample yields under 200,000 clones, about 84% seen once. This CDR3 spans 12 amino acids. Between the trimmed V and J ends, which lost 4 bases and 4 bases, there was a span of 10 bases. Germline lookup yields CDR1 SQVTM and CDR2 ANQGSEA.

This sequence joins TRBV29-1 and TRBJ1-2; D gene ambiguous. The specimen was PBMCs or T cells enriched from blood (not recorded which). This TCR derives from a man aged 45 to 65 who had recovered from COVID-19. CDR3 in amino acids: CSVGASSYGYTF. Written as DNA, the CDR3 is TGCAGCGTTGGGGCCTCCAGCTATGGCTACACCTTC.